Listed below are T cell receptor beta chains from one sample, sequenced in a study of lymphopenia after photon versus proton radiotherapy. Data came from immunoSEQ multiplex PCR; TCRdb stores just in-frame clones and leaves some out. Of some 64,000 clones listed, 87% are singletons. The sequenced sample was peripheral blood, obtained from a patient treated with proton-based radiotherapy. The receptors originated from a man of 80 years or more with esophageal cancer. Each CDR3 is given with its conserved first and last residue. A D gene is named only where the DNA matches it firmly. Only some rows state a clone size, as once, few, many or a class for expanded clones.

V gene	J gene	clone size	D gene	CDR3 protein	CDR3 DNA
TRBV5-4	TRBJ2-7	.	.	CASSPAGQGFKEQYF	TGTGCCAGCAGTCCCGCAGGTCAGGGATTCAAGGAGCAGTACTTC
TRBV10-2	TRBJ1-1	.	.	CASSDPPRGEGTEAFF	TGCGCCAGCAGTGACCCCCCAAGAGGGGAGGGCACTGAAGCTTTCTTT
TRBV7-9	TRBJ1-1	.	TRBD1	CASSLEIGTAPRRGTEAFF	TGTGCCAGCAGCTTAGAGATCGGGACAGCGCCCCGGAGGGGGACTGAAGCTTTCTTT
TRBV6-5	TRBJ1-1	.	TRBD1	CASSRDSMNTEAFF	TGTGCCAGCAGCCGGGACAGCATGAACACTGAAGCTTTCTTT
TRBV18	TRBJ1-3	.	TRBD1	CASSPRTGRSSGNTIYF	TGTGCCAGCTCACCCCGGACAGGGCGCTCGTCCGGAAACACCATATATTTT
TRBV25-1	TRBJ1-2	.	.	CASRRGGLVGYTF	TGTGCCAGCAGAAGGGGGGGACTTGTTGGCTACACCTTC
TRBV7-3	TRBJ2-7	.	TRBD2	CASSLQGSGNYEQYF	TGTGCCAGCAGCTTACAGGGTAGCGGGAACTACGAGCAGTACTTC
TRBV7-8	TRBJ2-3	.	.	CASSRPSKDTQYF	TGTGCCAGCAGTCGGCCTAGCAAGGATACGCAGTATTTT
TRBV19	TRBJ2-3	.	TRBD1	CASSIRTGYLDTQYF	TGTGCCAGTAGTATTCGGACAGGGTACTTGGATACGCAGTATTTT
TRBV5-1	TRBJ1-5	few	.	CASSPDDSNRQPQHF	TGCGCCAGCAGCCCTGATGACAGTAATCGCCAGCCCCAGCATTTT
TRBV7-9	TRBJ1-4	few	.	CASSFGPEINEKLFF	TGTGCCAGCAGCTTTGGTCCAGAGATTAATGAAAAACTGTTTTTT
TRBV7-9	TRBJ2-1	.	.	CASSLGRTGAEQFF	TGTGCCAGCAGCTTAGGGCGAACGGGGGCAGAGCAGTTCTTC
TRBV6-5	TRBJ1-5	.	.	CASSYSGPYSNQPQHF	TGTGCCAGCAGTTACTCTGGCCCATATAGCAATCAGCCCCAGCATTTT
TRBV6-4	TRBJ2-1	few	.	CASRKDSRGNEQFF	TGTGCCAGCAGGAAGGACTCCCGGGGGAATGAGCAGTTCTTC
TRBV15	TRBJ2-7	.	TRBD2	CATSRPGLAGLGEQYF	TGTGCCACCAGCAGACCGGGACTAGCGGGCCTCGGCGAGCAGTACTTC
TRBV6-1	TRBJ2-1	.	.	CASSRLVGVGEQFF	TGTGCCAGCAGTCGGCTCGTGGGTGTGGGCGAGCAGTTCTTC
TRBV6-5	TRBJ2-3	once	.	CASMSAGGFTDTQYF	TGTGCCAGCATGTCGGCAGGGGGGTTCACAGATACGCAGTATTTT
TRBV7-2	TRBJ2-7	.	.	CASSLRQTIEQYF	TGTGCCAGCAGCTTGAGGCAGACAATCGAGCAGTACTTC
TRBV6-1	TRBJ2-5	.	.	CASSYLETQYF	TGTGCCAGCAGTTATCTGGAGACCCAGTACTTC
TRBV10-2	TRBJ1-5	.	.	CASSESTLALWSSTYSNQPQHF	TGCGCCAGCAGTGAGTCCACCCTCGCACTATGGAGCTCCACTTATAGCAATCAGCCCCAGCATTTT
TRBV9	TRBJ2-1	.	TRBD1	CASSVRDPGQGYNEQFF	TGTGCCAGCAGCGTACGCGATCCGGGACAGGGGTACAATGAGCAGTTCTTC
TRBV19	TRBJ2-7	.	.	CASSPFGHSSYEQYF	TGTGCCAGTAGTCCCTTCGGCCACAGCTCCTACGAGCAGTACTTC
TRBV5-1	TRBJ1-2	.	.	CASSLETPNYGYTF	TGCGCCAGCAGCTTAGAGACACCTAACTATGGCTACACCTTC
TRBV7-2	TRBJ2-5	.	.	CASSLAGRQETQYF	TGTGCCAGCAGCTTAGCGGGGCGACAAGAGACCCAGTACTTC
TRBV10-1	TRBJ2-5	.	.	CASSDFHRAGQETQYF	TGCGCCAGCAGTGACTTTCACCGGGCAGGCCAAGAGACCCAGTACTTC
TRBV7-2	TRBJ2-7	once	TRBD1	CASSLAFGTGYEQYF	TGTGCCAGCAGCTTGGCCTTCGGGACAGGATACGAGCAGTACTTC
TRBV19	TRBJ2-1	.	.	CASSIGTNEQFF	TGTGCCAGTAGTATCGGCACCAATGAGCAGTTCTTC
TRBV5-4	TRBJ2-5	.	.	CASSLDYQETQYF	TGTGCCAGCAGCTTGGACTACCAAGAGACCCAGTACTTC
TRBV5-4	TRBJ2-5	.	TRBD2	CASSLRGRPEETQYF	TGTGCCAGCAGCTTGCGCGGGAGGCCCGAAGAGACCCAGTACTTC
TRBV20-1	TRBJ1-2	.	.	CSAGDGYTF	TGCAGTGCTGGGGACGGCTACACCTTC
TRBV6-5	TRBJ1-2	.	TRBD1	CASSSAGTGGGYTF	TGTGCCAGCAGCTCCGCCGGGACAGGGGGTGGCTACACCTTC
TRBV9	TRBJ2-5	.	TRBD2	CASSVDDGRAVFETQYF	TGTGCCAGCAGCGTAGATGACGGGAGGGCCGTCTTCGAGACCCAGTACTTC
TRBV18	TRBJ1-5	.	TRBD1	CASSPGQANQPQHF	TGTGCCAGCTCACCGGGACAGGCTAATCAGCCCCAGCATTTT
TRBV7-8	TRBJ2-7	.	.	CASSLAGLYEQYF	TGTGCCAGCAGCTTAGCAGGGTTATACGAGCAGTACTTC
TRBV19	TRBJ2-2	.	TRBD1	CASSSQGAGGELFF	TGTGCCAGTAGTTCACAGGGGGCTGGCGGGGAGCTGTTTTTT
TRBV7-2	TRBJ1-5	.	TRBD1	CASSSRRTGARNQPQHF	TGTGCCAGCAGCTCCAGAAGGACAGGGGCCCGCAATCAGCCCCAGCATTTT
TRBV29-1	TRBJ2-3	.	TRBD2	CSGRGTSGRLDTQYF	TGCAGCGGCCGAGGGACTAGCGGGAGATTAGATACGCAGTATTTT
TRBV7-3	TRBJ1-2	.	.	CASSFERGVGYTF	TGTGCCAGCAGCTTCGAAAGGGGGGTTGGCTACACCTTC
TRBV27	TRBJ2-1	.	.	CASSSRGAVEQFF	TGTGCCAGCAGTTCTAGGGGCGCGGTCGAGCAGTTCTTC
TRBV7-2	TRBJ1-1	.	.	CASSRNRQKNTEAFF	TGTGCCAGCAGCCGGAACCGACAGAAGAACACTGAAGCTTTCTTT
TRBV19	TRBJ1-2	.	.	CASTTSRAHYGYTF	TGTGCCAGTACCACCTCCCGGGCCCACTATGGCTACACCTTC
TRBV11-2	TRBJ2-7	.	TRBD2	CASSLVGTSPYEQYF	TGTGCCAGCAGCTTAGTAGGGACTAGCCCCTACGAGCAGTACTTC
TRBV2	TRBJ2-1	.	TRBD1	CASSGGGQGAKFF	TGTGCCAGCAGTGGGGGAGGACAGGGGGCAAAGTTCTTC
TRBV5-1	TRBJ1-5	.	.	CASSLIPNQPQHF	TGCGCCAGCAGCTTGATACCCAATCAGCCCCAGCATTTT